Presented here are 23 T cell receptor beta chains from one specimen sequenced in a study of blood T cell repertoires in COVID-19. The data were produced by immunoSEQ multiplex PCR, yet TCRdb's version contains in-frame clones alone and is incomplete. The table lists around 60,000 clones, about 80% of them singletons. Sequencing was done on a sample of peripheral blood. These receptors were obtained from an elderly woman with acute or convalescent COVID-19.

The J gene is TRBJ1-6, the V gene TRBV9; TRBD1 is a possible D gene (6 bases). Trimming took 3 bases from V and 6 from J, leaving 16 bases between them. This CDR3 comprises 16 residues. The V gene's germline CDR1 is SGDLS and CDR2 YYNGEE. The CDR3: CASSERMDRVNSPLHF. The CDR3 DNA sequence: TGTGCCAGCAGCGAACGAATGGACAGAGTTAATTCACCCCTCCACTTT. Full variable domain (rest looked up from reference TRBV9 and TRBJ1-6): DSGVTQTPKHLITATGQRVTLRCSPRSGDLSVYWYQQSLDQGLQFLIQYYNGEERAKGNILERFSAQQFPDLHSELNLSSLELGDSALYFCASSERMDRVNSPLHFGNGTRLTVT.

The rearrangement uses TRBV4-3 and TRBJ1-3; D call uncertain. Germline values: CDR1 LGHNA, CDR2 YSLEER. This CDR3 spans 18 amino acids. V was trimmed by 1 base and J by 0 bases, leaving 16 bases between them. DNA for the CDR3: TGCGCCAGCAGCCAAGTCCGCGGAGGCTTCTTCTCTGGAAACACCATATATTTT. Translating it yields CASSQVRGGFFSGNTIYF.

The chain couples TRBV30 to TRBJ2-3, with D possibly TRBD2 on 7 matching bases. V dropped 5 bases and J dropped 5 bases, with 11 bases sitting between them. The CDR3 runs to 12 residues. Germline lookup yields CDR1 GTSNPN and CDR2 SVGIG (reference sequence). The CDR3 loop is CAWGGGRDTQYF. The CDR3 bases are TGTGCCTGGGGGGGCGGGAGAGATACGCAGTATTTT. Full variable domain (outside the CDR3, taken from reference TRBV30 and TRBJ2-3): SQTIHQWPATLVQPVGSPLSLECTVEGTSNPNLYWYRQAAGRGLQLLFYSVGIGQISSEVPQNLSASRPQDRQFILSSKKLLLSDSGFYLCAWGGGRDTQYFGPGTRLTVL.

This rearrangement joins TRBV9 to TRBJ2-2; 11 nucleotides agree with TRBD2. Germline CDR1 and CDR2: SGDLS and YYNGEE. The V and J ends lost 1 base and 8 bases, in that order; junction bases with no gene match: 4. The CDR3 length is 15 residues. The DNA of the CDR3 is TGTGCCAGCAGCGTAACTAGCGGGAGTCGGGGGGAGCTGTTTTTT. Amino acid sequence: CASSVTSGSRGELFF. Full variable domain (outside the CDR3, taken from reference TRBV9 and TRBJ2-2): DSGVTQTPKHLITATGQRVTLRCSPRSGDLSVYWYQQSLDQGLQFLIQYYNGEERAKGNILERFSAQQFPDLHSELNLSSLELGDSALYFCASSVTSGSRGELFFGEGSRLTVL.

The rearrangement joins TRBV28 to TRBJ1-5; D ambiguous. V was shortened by 8 bases and J by 5 bases, with 7 bases between the two germline ends. The CDR3 sequence is 11 residues long. Germline CDR1 is MDHEN and CDR2 is SYDVKM. CDR3 protein: CASSTYQPQHF. CDR3 DNA: TGTGCCAGCTCTACTTATCAGCCCCAGCATTTT.

This clone was counted only a few times. The rearrangement joins TRBV5-1 to TRBJ2-7, with D possibly TRBD1 on 6 matching bases. The CDR3 spans 12 residues. The V gene lost 6 bases and the J gene lost 5 bases, with 12 bases spanning the gap. Germline V gene sequence: CDR1 SGHRS, CDR2 YFSETQ. Here the CDR3 reads CASMGRGDEQYF. CDR3 nucleotide sequence: TGCGCCAGCATGGGCAGGGGCGACGAGCAGTACTTC.

The V and J genes are TRBV24-1 and TRBJ2-2; 8 bases are shared with TRBD2. This CDR3 has 17 residues. The germline V gene encodes CDR1 KGHDR and CDR2 SFDVKD. The V and J ends lost 6 bases and 0 bases, in that order; junction bases with no gene match: 8. CDR3 sequence (DNA): TGTGCCACCAGTTCCCTAGGACTAGCCACGAACACCGGGGAGCTGTTTTTT. Translation: CATSSLGLATNTGELFF.

The chain carries TRBV30 and TRBJ2-3; the match to TRBD2 covers 7 bases. The ends lost 4 bases at V and 2 bases at J; junction bases unmatched: 6. In germline, CDR1 is GTSNPN, CDR2 SVGIG (reference sequence). CDR3 length equals 14 residues. DNA of the CDR3: TGTGCCTGGACGTGGGACTACGACACAGATACGCAGTATTTT. As protein: CAWTWDYDTDTQYF.

The V gene is TRBV10-1, the J gene TRBJ2-2; D is perhaps TRBD1 (7 bases). Germline loops: CDR1 WNHNN, CDR2 SYGVQD (reference sequence). This CDR3 region has 17 residues. V was shortened by 3 bases and J by 4 bases, with 18 bases between the two germline ends. CDR3 sequence: CASSEGGRGRVTGELFF. CDR3 DNA sequence: TGCGCCAGCAGTGAAGGGGGCCGGGGGAGAGTCACCGGGGAGCTGTTTTTT.

The rearrangement links TRBV24-1 to TRBJ2-2; TRBD1 matches 8 bases. Trimming removed 7 bases from V and 1 base from J; junction bases left unmatched: 4. The germline CDR1 and CDR2 sequences are KGHDR and SFDVKD. The CDR3 loop spans 15 amino acids. The CDR3 here is CATRETGVNTGELFF. The CDR3 DNA reads TGTGCCACCAGGGAGACAGGGGTGAACACCGGGGAGCTGTTTTTT.

A single count supports this clone. The rearrangement links TRBV18 to TRBJ2-5, with 7 bases identical to TRBD1. The V and J ends lost 3 bases and 0 bases, in that order; junction bases with no gene match: 4. This CDR3 region has 15 residues. Germline V CDR1 and CDR2: KGHSH, LQKENI. CDR3 protein: CASSPATGYQETQYF. The CDR3 nucleotides read TGTGCCAGCTCACCGGCGACAGGGTACCAAGAGACCCAGTACTTC. Together with reference TRBV18 and TRBJ2-5, the CDR3 gives the full variable domain: NAGVMQNPRHLVRRRGQEARLRCSPMKGHSHVYWYRQLPEEGLKFMVYLQKENIIDESGMPKERFSAEFPKEGPSILRIQQVVRGDSAAYFCASSPATGYQETQYFGPGTRLLVL.

In DNA, the CDR3 is TGTGCCAGCAGCCTAGACAGGGCTGGAAACACCATATATTTT. This translates into CASSLDRAGNTIYF. The gene calls are TRBV6-5 and TRBJ1-3; 7 bases are a match to TRBD1. CDR3 size: 14 residues. The trim removed 6 bases at V and 2 bases at J, leaving 4 bases unmatched. Germline loops: CDR1 MNHEY, CDR2 SVGAGI.

The V and J genes are TRBV6-5 and TRBJ2-1; 8 positions match TRBD2. The J segment lost 10 bases and the V segment lost 4 bases, leaving 12 bases of the junction unmatched. Per germline, CDR1 MNHEY and CDR2 SVGAGI. The CDR3 is 15 amino acids. CDR3 in amino acids: CASSSAAGLVSEQFF. CDR3 sequence (DNA): TGTGCCAGCAGTTCCGCGGCGGGACTAGTAAGCGAGCAGTTCTTC.

The gene calls are TRBV3-1 (or the pseudogene TRBV3-2) and TRBJ2-1; 9 bases fit TRBD2. CDR1 is LGHDT, CDR2 YNNKEL, per germline (reference sequence). The J segment lost 10 bases and the V segment lost 0 bases, leaving 16 bases of the junction unmatched. The CDR3 sequence is 18 residues long. The CDR3 DNA sequence: TGTGCCAGCAGCCAAGAAAAAGGAACGCTAGCGGGGAAGAGCGAGCAGTTCTTC. Translating gives CASSQEKGTLAGKSEQFF.

Notes on this clone: Germline and junction disagree at one end, which may indicate a read error. The CDR3 bases are TGTGCTAGCAGCTTAGGTCCTAGCCCCAACGAGCAGTACTTC. Its protein is CASSLGPSPNEQYF. The V gene is TRBV7-7, the J gene TRBJ2-7; D might be TRBD2 (5 bases). The germline V gene encodes CDR1 SSHAT and CDR2 FNYEAQ (reference sequence). The CDR3 runs to 14 residues. Variable domain in full (rest from reference TRBV7-7 and TRBJ2-7): GAGVSQSPRYKVTKRGQDVTLRCDPISSHATLYWYQQALGQGPEFLTYFNYEAQPDKSGLPSDRFSAERPEGSISTLTIQRTEQRDSAMYRCASSLGPSPNEQYFGPGTRLTVT.

This clone was seen a handful of times. V and J are TRBV6-2 or TRBV6-3 and TRBJ2-1; 7 positions match TRBD2. Trimming at V came to 1 base and at J to 0 bases, leaving 9 bases not matched to a gene. CDR3 length equals 18 residues. From germline, CDR1 is MNHEY and CDR2 SVGEGT. The CDR3 DNA reads TGTGCCAGCAGTTACTTCCTCTTAGCGGGTAGCTCCTACAATGAGCAGTTCTTC. Residues: CASSYFLLAGSSYNEQFF.

This CDR3 is CASSSPPASTDTQYF. CDR3 DNA sequence: TGTGCCAGCAGCTCCCCCCCAGCGAGCACAGATACGCAGTATTTT. V is TRBV7-2 and J is TRBJ2-3; D is unresolved. The CDR3 length is 15 residues. CDR1 is SGHTA and CDR2 is FQGNSA in the germline V gene. Trimming removed 4 bases from V and 0 bases from J, with 11 bases in between. Together with reference TRBV7-2 and TRBJ2-3, the CDR3 gives the full variable domain: GAGVSQSPSNKVTEKGKDVELRCDPISGHTALYWYRQSLGQGLEFLIYFQGNSAPDKSGLPSDRFSAERTGGSVSTLTIQRTQQEDSAVYLCASSSPPASTDTQYFGPGTRLTVL.

This clone has just a few counts. The chain combines TRBV28 with TRBJ1-5; D possibly corresponds to TRBD1 (5 bases). Germline V gene data show CDR1 as MDHEN and CDR2 as SYDVKM. This CDR3 contains 16 residues. Trimming left V 2 bases short and J 2 bases short, with 13 bases between. CDR3 in amino acids: CASSLTRADRNQPQHF. DNA of the CDR3: TGTGCCAGCAGTTTAACCAGGGCCGACCGCAATCAGCCCCAGCATTTT.

CDR3 region: CASQTPQTYTDTQYF. CDR3 coding DNA: TGTGCCAGCCAAACTCCTCAAACCTACACAGATACGCAGTATTTT. The gene calls are TRBV28 and TRBJ2-3; D unclear. Germline CDR1 and CDR2: MDHEN and SYDVKM. The CDR3 totals 15 residues. Trimming shortened V by 8 bases and J by 2 bases, and 17 bases separated the two germline ends.

This chain connects TRBV4-3 to TRBJ2-1; maybe TRBD1 (6 bases). Germline CDR1 is LGHNA and CDR2 is YSLEER. Between the trimmed V and J ends, which lost 2 bases and 5 bases, there was a span of 10 bases. The CDR3 spans 14 residues. CDR3 bases: TGCGCCAGCAGCCAAAGGGGGTTCCACAATGAGCAGTTCTTC. This encodes CASSQRGFHNEQFF.

The chain recombines TRBV3-1 (or the pseudogene TRBV3-2) with TRBJ2-7, with D possibly matching TRBD1 (6 bases). The CDR3 length is 14 residues. Per the germline V gene, CDR1 is LGHDT and CDR2 is YNNKEL (reference sequence). V was clipped by 0 bases and J by 2 bases, with 8 bases between them. The CDR3 DNA sequence: TGTGCCAGCAGCCAAGACAGGGGTCCCTACGAGCAGTACTTC. Its translation: CASSQDRGPYEQYF.

The gene calls are TRBV7-2 and TRBJ2-5, with a tentative D call TRBD1 (7 bases). V was shortened by 5 bases and J by 2 bases, with 18 bases between the two germline ends. The germline gives CDR1 SGHTA, CDR2 FQGNSA. CDR3 length: 16 residues. The CDR3 nucleotides are TGTGCCAGCAGCCCAACTCCTTCAGGGGGGCAAGAGACCCAGTACTTC. This codes for CASSPTPSGGQETQYF.

The V gene is TRBV10-3, the J gene TRBJ1-1; 9 nucleotides line up with TRBD1. Germline assignment: CDR1 ENHRY and CDR2 SYGVKD. J gave up 5 bases and V 8 bases, and 9 bases lay outside the gene matches. There are 14 residues in the CDR3. The CDR3 region is CAIGVGTGITEAFF. The CDR3 bases are TGTGCCATCGGCGTGGGGACAGGGATTACTGAAGCTTTCTTT.